This TCR beta chain was identified during a study of monozygotic twins with inflammatory bowel disease. The study's findings and limits: IBD patients, compared with healthy twins, shared fewer clonotypes with others (especially with disease activity). IBD patients carried less diverse TCRbeta repertoires (inverse Simpson) than healthy co-twins.

From around 4,000 ng of total RNA, each TCR library was prepared. TCRdb reanalyzed the 5' RACE reads and collapses them to one entry per CDR3 protein, without DNA. The sample holds approximately 390,000 distinct CDR3 sequences. Comment on this clonotype: Its cognate antigen is unknown.

Germline CDR1 and CDR2: KGHSH and LQKENI. The CDR3 covers 15 residues. Blood samples, whole and unsorted for T cells, yielded the isolated total RNA. This sequence originates from a human donor with ulcerative colitis or Crohn's disease, or a healthy co-twin of an affected twin (not recorded which). This rearrangement joins TRBV18 to TRBJ2-7; absent DNA, TCRdb's TRBD1 call cannot be checked. The sequenced material came from blood. The CDR3 region is CASSPGTGSRYEQYF.